This is a list of T cell receptor beta chains from one sample in a study of shared clonotypes between healthy human individuals. Produced via immunoSEQ multiplex PCR; TCRdb's table is partial and in-frame only. The sample consists of under 650,000 clones, 90% to 97% of them appearing once. Sequencing used naive CD4+ T cells sorted from blood. The receptors stem from a woman under 40 in good health. CDR3s include the opening cysteine and the closing phenylalanine or tryptophan. The D gene is left open where the match is weak. Clone size is stated in some rows and not others, as once, few, many or a class when expanded.

clone_size	d_call	v_call	j_call	cdr3_nt	cdr3_aa
NA	NA	TRBV6-4	TRBJ1-5	TGTGCCAGCAGTGACCTCCCCCAGCATTTT	CASSDLPQHF
NA	TRBD2	TRBV5-1	TRBJ2-1	TGCGCCAGCACCCGGGGGGTGCTAGCGGGGTCATCCTACAATGAGCAGTTCTTC	CASTRGVLAGSSYNEQFF
NA	NA	TRBV19	TRBJ2-7	TGTGCCAGTAGTATAGGTCGGCAATCCTACGAGCAGTACTTC	CASSIGRQSYEQYF
NA	TRBD2	TRBV6-5	TRBJ2-7	TGTGCCAGCAGCCCGGGACTAGCGGCCTACGAGCAGTACTTC	CASSPGLAAYEQYF
NA	NA	TRBV27	TRBJ2-5	TGTGCCAGCAGTTTATCGGGAGTCGAGACCCAGTACTTC	CASSLSGVETQYF
NA	TRBD2	TRBV11-2	TRBJ2-1	TGTGCCAGCAGCAAGAACAGCGGGAGGGGTGATGAGCAGTTCTTC	CASSKNSGRGDEQFF
NA	NA	TRBV7-6	TRBJ2-1	TGTGCCAGCAGCCGACAGGGAGGATTTTCCAATGAGCAGTTCTTC	CASSRQGGFSNEQFF
NA	NA	TRBV28	TRBJ2-7	TGTGCCAGCAGTTTAGGGGGGTACGGGCAGTACTTC	CASSLGGYGQYF
once	NA	TRBV27	TRBJ2-5	TGTGCCAGCAGTTCCCTCGGGACACCACAAGAGACCCAGTACTTC	CASSSLGTPQETQYF
NA	TRBD2	TRBV28	TRBJ2-5	TGTGCCAGCAGTTCGGGGCTAGCGGGAGCAGAGACCCAGTACTTC	CASSSGLAGAETQYF
NA	TRBD1	TRBV28	TRBJ1-2	TGTGCCAGCAGCGAGACAGGGCGGGCGAACGGCTACACCTTC	CASSETGRANGYTF
once	TRBD1	TRBV5-1	TRBJ2-7	TGCGCCAGCAGCTTTACACGGGACAGGGGGCTTCGCTTC	CASSFTRDRGLRF
NA	NA	TRBV18	TRBJ2-5	TGTGCCAGCTCCCCCGGACTACAAGAGACCCAGTACTTC	CASSPGLQETQYF
NA	TRBD2	TRBV11-2	TRBJ2-7	TGTGCCAGCAGCTTGATGGGACTAGCGGAAACCTACGAGCAGTACTTC	CASSLMGLAETYEQYF
once	NA	TRBV5-1	TRBJ1-4	TGCGCCAGCAGGGCTACGGGCGCAGAAAAACTGTTTTTT	CASRATGAEKLFF
NA	NA	TRBV6-5	TRBJ1-5	TGTGCCAGCACTTCGGTACTGGATGGTCGTCAGCCCCAGCATTTT	CASTSVLDGRQPQHF
NA	NA	TRBV6-9	TRBJ2-7	TGTGCCAGCAGCCCTGGGAAAGTTAGGTTATCCTACGAGCAGTACTTC	CASSPGKVRLSYEQYF
NA	NA	TRBV30	TRBJ1-5	TGTGCCTGGAGCCCCGGACTCGAACTATGGGTTAGCAATCAGCCCCAGCATTTT	CAWSPGLELWVSNQPQHF
NA	NA	TRBV5-4	TRBJ2-5	TGTGCCAGCAGACGGGGGACAGATCAAGAGACCCAGTACTTC	CASRRGTDQETQYF
NA	NA	TRBV4-1	TRBJ2-7	TGCGCCAGCAGCCAGGGGACTGCCAGGGCGGGCCCTTCCTACGAGCAGTACTTC	CASSQGTARAGPSYEQYF
NA	NA	TRBV11-2	TRBJ1-2	TGTGCCAGCAGCTTAGGGCCATCAAGCGGCTACACCTTC	CASSLGPSSGYTF
NA	TRBD1	TRBV7-8	TRBJ1-1	TGTGCCAGCAGCTTAGTGGGACAGGGAGGCTACACTGAAGCTTTCTTT	CASSLVGQGGYTEAFF
NA	TRBD1	TRBV19	TRBJ2-1	TGTGCCAGTAGTGACCCGGGACAGGGGGTTCTTGAGCAGTTCTTC	CASSDPGQGVLEQFF
NA	NA	TRBV6-5	TRBJ1-2	TGTGCCAGCAGTTACTCGACGTCTGTTTATGGCTACACCTTC	CASSYSTSVYGYTF
NA	NA	TRBV30	TRBJ2-2	TGTGCCTGGAGTTCCGGGGGGGAGCTGTTTTTT	CAWSSGGELFF
NA	TRBD1	TRBV28	TRBJ1-3	TGTGCCAGCAGTCGCCAGGGGGGGGCCTCTGGAAACACCATATATTTT	CASSRQGGASGNTIYF
NA	NA	TRBV27	TRBJ1-5	TGTGCCAGCAGTTTACTGGTCGGCCAGCCCCAGCATTTT	CASSLLVGQPQHF
once	NA	TRBV9	TRBJ2-1	TGTGCCAGCAGCGCTAGACAGGCCTACAATGAGCAGTTCTTC	CASSARQAYNEQFF
NA	NA	TRBV14	TRBJ2-5	TGTGCCAGCAGCCAAGTTAAGAGCAAGGAGACCCAGTACTTC	CASSQVKSKETQYF
NA	TRBD2	TRBV10-1	TRBJ2-1	TGCGCCAGCAGCCCCCGACTAGCGGGAGTCCCTGAGCAGTTCTTC	CASSPRLAGVPEQFF
NA	TRBD1	TRBV28	TRBJ2-7	TGTGCCAGCAGACGTACGCCTGGGACAGAGGGGTACGAGCAGTACTTC	CASRRTPGTEGYEQYF
NA	TRBD1	TRBV6-5	TRBJ2-7	TGTGCCAGCAGTTACGCCTGGGACAGGGGGTACGAGCAGTACTTC	CASSYAWDRGYEQYF
NA	TRBD2	TRBV18	TRBJ2-7	TGTGCCAGCTCACCTGACAGGACCGGGACTAGCGCTTACGAGCAGTACTTC	CASSPDRTGTSAYEQYF
once	NA	TRBV15	TRBJ1-3	TGTGCCACCAGCAAATCGCCGACAGGTTACTCTGGAAACACCATATATTTT	CATSKSPTGYSGNTIYF
once	NA	TRBV6-4	TRBJ2-7	TGTGCCAGCAGTTACGTCTTACGGGGGTGGGAGCAGTACTTC	CASSYVLRGWEQYF
NA	NA	TRBV23-1	TRBJ1-3	TGCGCCAGCAGCCAAACAACCTCTGGAAACACCATATATTTT	CASSQTTSGNTIYF
NA	NA	TRBV11-3	TRBJ2-1	TGTGCCAGCAGCCCCGAAGGGGCCTTGGGAAACAATGAGCAGTTCTTC	CASSPEGALGNNEQFF
NA	NA	TRBV11-2	TRBJ1-4	TGTGCCAGCAGCTGGGGGAGGGGCTCTCTATCCGCTAATGAAAAACTGTTTTTT	CASSWGRGSLSANEKLFF
NA	NA	TRBV10-2	TRBJ1-2	TGCGCCAGCAGTGAGTCCGTGGCCAACTATGGCTACACCTTC	CASSESVANYGYTF
NA	TRBD1	TRBV27	TRBJ1-1	TGTGCCAGCAGTTTATCGGGACAGTGGAACACTGAAGCTTTCTTT	CASSLSGQWNTEAFF
NA	NA	TRBV5-1	TRBJ2-6	TGCGCCAGCAGCTCGGCGGGCTCTGGGGCCAACGTCCTGACTTTC	CASSSAGSGANVLTF
NA	NA	TRBV20-1	TRBJ1-2	TGCAGTGCTAGTCCCGGCTACACCTTC	CSASPGYTF
NA	NA	TRBV7-8	TRBJ1-4	TGTGCCAGCAGCTTAGCCGGTCGGCAGGTTCATGAAAAACTGTTTTTT	CASSLAGRQVHEKLFF
NA	TRBD1	TRBV28	TRBJ1-1	TGTGCCAGCTTCCCCCAGGGGGTGATTTTCTTGAACACTGAAGCTTTCTTT	CASFPQGVIFLNTEAFF
NA	NA	TRBV27	TRBJ2-1	TGTGCCAGCAGCCTCGTCGGGACTTCATCCCCCCCCTCCTACAATGAGCAGTTCTTC	CASSLVGTSSPPSYNEQFF
NA	TRBD2	TRBV19	TRBJ2-1	TGTGCCAGTAGTAAACGGGGGAGAGGGGAGGGCTCCTACAATGAGCAGTTCTTC	CASSKRGRGEGSYNEQFF
NA	NA	TRBV5-4	TRBJ2-7	TGTGCCAGCAGCTCCGGCTTCTCCGTCAGCTACGAGCAGTACTTC	CASSSGFSVSYEQYF
NA	NA	TRBV6-5	TRBJ2-7	TGTGCCAGCCAAAGGGAGTGGGAGGTTTCCTACGAGCAGTACTTC	CASQREWEVSYEQYF
NA	NA	TRBV27	TRBJ2-2	TGTGCCAGCGCATCCCGGGGAGCCGGGGAGCTGTTTTTT	CASASRGAGELFF
NA	NA	TRBV5-1	TRBJ1-1	TGCGCCAGCAGCTTGTCAGTGAACACTGAAGCTTTCTTT	CASSLSVNTEAFF
NA	NA	TRBV6-1	TRBJ2-7	TGTGCCAGCAGTGAGCCGTCAGGGGCTCACTACGAGCAGTACTTC	CASSEPSGAHYEQYF
once	NA	TRBV25-1	TRBJ2-1	TGTGCCAGCAGTGAAGGGCGGGTGGGCTACAATGAGCAGTTCTTC	CASSEGRVGYNEQFF
NA	TRBD2	TRBV30	TRBJ2-1	TGTGCCTGGTCGGGGGGGAGCTTCCTGGGGCAGTTCTTC	CAWSGGSFLGQFF
NA	NA	TRBV2	TRBJ2-1	TGTGCCACCGAGCAGGTTCAGGGTGTAAATGAGCAGTTCTTC	CATEQVQGVNEQFF
once	TRBD2	TRBV27	TRBJ2-3	TGTGCCAGCAGTACCAGGGAACCGGGACTAGCGGGAGTCCCCCCAGATACGCAGTATTTT	CASSTREPGLAGVPPDTQYF
NA	TRBD2	TRBV10-1	TRBJ2-1	TGCGCCAGCAGCCCAGGGACTAGCGGGGGGTACAATGAGCAGTTCTTC	CASSPGTSGGYNEQFF